This passage covers 28 T cell receptor beta chains from one sample sequenced in a study of Graves' ophthalmopathy and Graves' hyperthyroidism. Using RNA transcripts, the TCR beta CDR3 regions were amplified. The authors performed first-round RT-PCR with HTBI primers and then a second-round multiplex PCR. In TCRdb, the multiplex PCR reads were re-called with MiXCR into one record per CDR3 protein. The data hold about 550,000 distinct CDR3 sequences, with roughly 40% observed a single time. The specimen was peripheral blood or thyroid tissue (not recorded which). The receptors originated from an adult man with Graves' hyperthyroidism.

This clonotype came up a few times. This chain links TRBV2 with TRBJ2-2; D possibly corresponds to TRBD2 (5 bases). This CDR3 spans 17 amino acids. V dropped 5 bases and J dropped 1 base, with 17 bases sitting between them. CDR1 and CDR2 from the germline V gene are SNHLY and FYNNEI. The CDR3 reads CASSPRTGVGNTGELFF. CDR3 coding DNA: TGTGCCAGCAGTCCCCGGACCGGGGTGGGGAACACCGGGGAGCTGTTTTTT.

At least ten counts were recorded for this clonotype. The chain carries TRBV5-5 and TRBJ2-5, with 9 bases that match TRBD1. Trimming removed 3 bases from V and 5 bases from J; junction bases left unmatched: 5. CDR3 length: 14 amino acids. Per germline, CDR1 SGHKS and CDR2 YYEKEE (reference sequence). The CDR3 sequence is CASSSTGGLETQYF. In nucleotides, the CDR3 is TGTGCCAGCAGCTCAACAGGGGGCTTGGAGACCCAGTACTTC.

Many counts were recorded for this clonotype. This sequence joins TRBV29-1 and TRBJ2-5; 7 bases line up with TRBD1. V lost 3 bases and J lost 5; bases outside the gene matches: 6. The germline gives CDR1 SQVTM, CDR2 ANQGSEA. The CDR3 consists of 13 residues. CDR3 in amino acids: CSVDPGQVETQYF. The DNA of the CDR3 is TGCAGCGTTGACCCCGGACAGGTTGAGACCCAGTACTTC.

Turning to this clonotype: An end of the junction differs from the germline gene, which may be a read error. This chain joins TRBV20-1 and TRBJ2-7; D possibly uses TRBD1 or TRBD2 (5 bases each). This CDR3 is 9 amino acids long. Germline V gene sequence: CDR1 DFQATT, CDR2 SNEGSKA (reference sequence). Here the CDR3 DNA reads TGCAGTGCTAGAAGGGACCTTGACTTC. Translation gives CSARRDLDF.

This clonotype was found once. J is TRBJ1-3 and V is TRBV29-1; D is perhaps TRBD1 (5 bases). CDR3 length equals 15 residues. CDR1 SQVTM and CDR2 ANQGSEA come from the germline V gene. Trimming cost V 1 base and J 8 bases, with 18 bases left between them. The CDR3 spells CSVEGVGRWGYTIYF. In nucleotides, the CDR3 is TGCAGCGTTGAAGGGGTAGGGCGGTGGGGCTACACCATATATTTT.

This clonotype was counted many times. The chain is built from TRBV3-1 and TRBJ1-2; D gene ambiguous. Looked up from germline, CDR1 is LGHDT and CDR2 is YNNKEL (reference sequence). Between the trimmed V and J ends, which lost 5 bases and 5 bases, there was a span of 21 bases. The CDR3 extends over 16 amino acids. CDR3 nucleotide sequence: TGTGCCAGCAGCGCAATGCCCAGTCTCGGGAGTTATGGCTACACCTTC. Translation: CASSAMPSLGSYGYTF.

In its sample, this clonotype was seen a few times. V gene TRBV5-8 combines with J gene TRBJ1-2; D is possibly TRBD1 (6 bases). The CDR3 runs 15 residues. Germline CDR1 SGHTS, CDR2 YDEGEE. V gave up 4 bases and J gave up 8 bases, with 21 bases separating them. The chain's CDR3 is CASSPAVRGGDGYTF. In DNA, the CDR3 is TGTGCCAGCAGCCCAGCAGTTAGGGGGGGCGACGGCTACACCTTC.

For this clonotype: One end of the junction varies from germline; a read error may be responsible. The J gene is TRBJ2-6, the V gene TRBV10-3; possible D gene TRBD1, 5 bases. CDR3 size: 14 residues. Germline lookup yields CDR1 ENHRY and CDR2 SYGVKD. The CDR3 nucleotides are TGTGCCAGCAGTGGCATCTCTGGGGCCGACGTCCTGACCTTC. Translated: CASSGISGADVLTF.

This clonotype was seen a handful of times. Being one base from a much bigger clone, this may be a read error. In nucleotides, the CDR3 is TGTGCCAGCAGTGAAGGGGGAGCAACTAATGAAAAACTGTTTTTT. This sequence encodes CASSEGGATNEKLFF. The chain carries TRBV6-1 and TRBJ1-4; D call uncertain. The V and J ends lost 1 base and 0 bases respectively, with 6 bases between them. Germline-derived CDR1 and CDR2 are MNHNS and SASEGT. The CDR3 extends over 15 amino acids.

This clonotype has a count of ten or more. The chain is built from TRBV20-1 and TRBJ2-7; 7 positions agree with TRBD1. V lost 6 bases and J lost 0; bases outside the gene matches: 11. The CDR3 totals 15 residues. Germline V lookup: CDR1 DFQATT, CDR2 SNEGSKA (reference sequence). CDR3 sequence (DNA): TGCAGTGCCCTTCCTATTGGACAGGACTCCTACGAGCAGTACTTC. Translated, it gives CSALPIGQDSYEQYF.

This clonotype has a count of ten or more. The V call is TRBV9, the J call TRBJ2-7; D is perhaps TRBD2 (5 bases). In germline, CDR1 is SGDLS, CDR2 YYNGEE. V lost 4 bases and J lost 0, with 11 bases in between. The CDR3 extends over 14 amino acids. CDR3 region: CASSRGSFSYEQYF. CDR3 sequence (DNA): TGTGCCAGCAGCCGTGGGAGTTTCTCCTACGAGCAGTACTTC.

This clonotype has ten or more counts. This chain links TRBV4-1 with TRBJ1-5, with D unresolved. Germline V gene lookup returns CDR1 MGHRA and CDR2 YSYEKL. V was pared by 0 bases and J by 4 bases, with 13 bases between. The CDR3 has 16 amino acids. The CDR3 sequence is CASSQDRGAANQPQHF. The CDR3 nucleotides read TGCGCCAGCAGCCAAGATAGAGGAGCGGCTAATCAGCCCCAGCATTTT.

The chain uses TRBV29-1 and TRBJ1-5; perhaps TRBD1 as D (6 bases). The CDR3 loop spans 14 amino acids. V was cut by 4 bases and J by 3 bases, with 13 bases left in between. Germline V lookup: CDR1 SQVTM, CDR2 ANQGSEA. The CDR3 sequence is CSVGVGGDNQPQHF. The CDR3 DNA sequence: TGCAGCGTTGGGGTAGGGGGGGACAATCAGCCCCAGCATTTT.

As concerns this clonotype: This sequence may be a read error, since a much larger clone differs from it by one base. The chain carries TRBV20-1 and TRBJ2-5, with 10 bases matching TRBD1. Per germline, CDR1 DFQATT and CDR2 SNEGSKA (reference sequence). CDR3 length equals 13 residues. The CDR3 nucleotides read TGCAGGGCCCCGGACAGGGGGATAGGGACCCAGTACTTC. It is translated as CRAPDRGIGTQYF.

This chain joins TRBV29-1 and TRBJ1-3, with 7 bases identical to TRBD1. CDR3 length: 12 amino acids. The germline V gene encodes CDR1 SQVTM and CDR2 ANQGSEA. The ends lost 4 bases at V and 9 bases at J; junction bases unmatched: 6. CDR3 residues: CSVAGGSSTIYF. The CDR3 DNA sequence: TGCAGCGTTGCAGGGGGATCTAGCACCATATATTTT. The whole variable domain, remainder taken from reference TRBV29-1 and TRBJ1-3, is SAVISQKPSRDICQRGTSLTIQCQVDSQVTMMFWYRQQPGQSLTLIATANQGSEATYESGFVIDKFPISRPNLTFSTLTVSNMSPEDSSIYLCSVAGGSSTIYFGEGSWLTVV.

This clonotype occurred a few times. V is TRBV19 and J is TRBJ2-2; TRBD2 might be the D (6 bases). CDR3 size: 15 residues. Germline V gene sequence: CDR1 LNHDA, CDR2 SQIVND (reference sequence). V lost 3 bases to trimming and J lost 5 bases, with 13 bases between them. CDR3 residues: CASSMEGRLTGELFF. Written as DNA, the CDR3 is TGTGCCAGTAGTATGGAGGGAAGGCTAACCGGGGAGCTGTTTTTT.

This clonotype appeared many times. V gene TRBV12-3 or TRBV12-4 combines with J gene TRBJ2-7; D remains unclear. This CDR3 is built from 14 residues. V lost 5 bases, J lost 2 bases, and 13 bases lay in between. This CDR3 reads CASSRDGFAYEQYF. CDR3 bases: TGTGCCAGCAGTCGAGACGGTTTCGCCTACGAGCAGTACTTC.

Turning to this clonotype: Possible read error: a much larger clone is one base away. The chain is built from TRBV10-3 and TRBJ1-2; D might be TRBD1 (6 bases). V shed 6 bases and J shed 5 bases, with 13 bases lying between them. The germline V gene encodes CDR1 ENHRY and CDR2 SYGVKD. CDR3 length: 13 amino acids. The CDR3 DNA follows: TGTGCCATCAGCTTACAGGGAAAATATGGCTACACCTTC. Protein sequence: CAISLQGKYGYTF.

At least ten counts were recorded for this clonotype. The chain joins TRBV20-1 to TRBJ1-1, with TRBD1 matching over 8 bases. CDR1 and CDR2 from the germline V gene are DFQATT and SNEGSKA (reference sequence). The CDR3 spans 17 residues. V was pared by 2 bases and J by 7 bases, with 18 bases of the junction left unmatched. The CDR3 spells CSARSDREVFGADEAFF. The CDR3 DNA reads TGCAGTGCTAGATCGGACAGGGAGGTCTTTGGGGCCGATGAAGCTTTCTTT.

Many counts were recorded for this clonotype. The chain links TRBV6-2 or TRBV6-3 to TRBJ2-5; D unresolved. Germline loops: CDR1 MNHEY, CDR2 SVGEGT. The CDR3 consists of 12 residues. V was pared by 5 bases and J by 5 bases, with 9 bases between. CDR3 amino acids: CASSRVGETQYF. CDR3 DNA: TGTGCCAGCAGTCGGGTCGGGGAGACCCAGTACTTC.

The rearrangement joins TRBV12-3 or TRBV12-4 to TRBJ1-5, with D perhaps TRBD1 (5 bases). CDR3 length equals 16 residues. Trimming removed 3 bases from V and 0 bases from J, with 12 bases in between. The CDR3 sequence is CASSLARDASNQPQHF. The CDR3 coding sequence is TGTGCCAGCAGTTTGGCCAGGGACGCTAGCAATCAGCCCCAGCATTTT.

The table lists this clonotype with a few counts. The V gene is TRBV7-9, the J gene TRBJ2-7; 7 bases agree with TRBD1. The germline gives CDR1 SEHNR, CDR2 FQNEAQ (reference sequence). V dropped 5 bases and J dropped 2; count of bases not matched to a gene: 6. The CDR3 sequence is 14 residues long. The CDR3 region has the DNA TGTGCCAGCAGCATGACGGGACAGACCTACGAGCAGTACTTC. Its protein is CASSMTGQTYEQYF.

This clonotype showed up just a few times. Since a much larger clone is just one base distant, this may be a read error. The chain joins TRBV20-1 to TRBJ1-3, with D unclear. The CDR3 loop spans 14 amino acids. Germline loops: CDR1 DFQATT, CDR2 SNEGSKA (reference sequence). V lost 5 bases to trimming and J lost 2 bases, with 13 bases between them. CDR3 sequence: CSAGGAGAGNTIYF. CDR3 in DNA: TGCAGTGCTGGAGGTGCAGGCGCTGGAAACACCATATATTTT.

This clonotype showed up many times. The rearrangement uses TRBV10-3 and TRBJ2-2; D is perhaps TRBD1 (5 bases). The CDR3 length is 14 residues. CDR1 is ENHRY and CDR2 is SYGVKD in the germline V gene. Trimming cost V 2 bases and J 4 bases, with 8 bases left between them. CDR3 protein: CAISETQVTGELFF. CDR3 coding DNA: TGTGCCATCAGTGAGACACAGGTCACCGGGGAGCTGTTTTTT.

CDR3 loop: CASSGSPGGTEAFF. CDR3 sequence (DNA): TGCGCCAGCAGTGGATCTCCAGGGGGCACTGAAGCTTTCTTT. J is TRBJ1-1 and V is TRBV10-1; 7 bases line up with TRBD1. Per germline, CDR1 WNHNN and CDR2 SYGVQD (reference sequence). The J segment lost 4 bases and the V segment lost 4 bases, leaving 6 bases of the junction unmatched. This CDR3 comprises 14 residues.

At least ten counts were recorded for this clonotype. This chain uses TRBV2 with TRBJ1-6; maybe TRBD1 (5 bases). V lost 6 bases and J lost 0, with 18 bases in between. CDR3 length equals 18 residues. Germline V gene lookup returns CDR1 SNHLY and CDR2 FYNNEI. The CDR3 loop is CASRARGALSSYNSPLHF. The CDR3 DNA sequence: TGTGCCAGCAGGGCTCGAGGGGCCCTGAGCTCCTATAATTCACCCCTCCACTTT.

This clonotype appeared many times. The rearrangement links TRBV20-1 to TRBJ2-7; D is perhaps TRBD1 (6 bases). In germline, CDR1 is DFQATT, CDR2 SNEGSKA (reference sequence). V lost 0 bases to trimming and J lost 4 bases, with 16 bases between them. The CDR3 loop spans 15 amino acids. The DNA of the CDR3 is TGCAGTGCTAGAGAGGGAACAGGGTGGGGGTACGAGCAGTACTTC. Protein sequence: CSAREGTGWGYEQYF.

This clonotype came up many times. The CDR3 DNA is TGTGCCACCAGCAGCGTGACAGGACGGGCAGAGACCCAGTACTTC. It translates to CATSSVTGRAETQYF. The V and J genes are TRBV15 and TRBJ2-5; TRBD1 might be the D (6 bases). The CDR3 totals 15 residues. The germline gives CDR1 LNHNV, CDR2 YYDKDF (reference sequence). V dropped 3 bases and J dropped 4 bases, with 15 bases sitting between them.